This T cell receptor (beta chain) was documented in a study of shared T cell receptors in the human thymus. Profiled with immunoSEQ multiplex PCR; TCRdb holds only in-frame clones, not every one. The sample gives roughly 560,000 clones, 75% to 85% of which show up once; more than 0.01% is in the top ten. With V trimmed by 3 bases and J by 9 bases, 1 base remained unmatched. The CDR3 is made up of 11 amino acids. From germline, CDR1 is KGHSH and CDR2 LQKENI. The same sample was also studied in work on human thymus T cells. From that report: From resections taken during corrective heart surgery, the thymus tissue was obtained. Usage of V and J genes appeared biased in thymic and blood repertoires. Thymic repertoires from unrelated individuals overlapped highly, related research reported.

The chain is built from TRBV18 and TRBJ2-5; 7 nucleotides match TRBD2. The TCR was taken from a boy younger than two with a congenital heart defect. The sequenced sample was thymocytes. The CDR3 spells CASSPGGAQYF. In DNA form, the CDR3 reads TGTGCCAGCTCACCGGGAGGGGCCCAGTACTTC.